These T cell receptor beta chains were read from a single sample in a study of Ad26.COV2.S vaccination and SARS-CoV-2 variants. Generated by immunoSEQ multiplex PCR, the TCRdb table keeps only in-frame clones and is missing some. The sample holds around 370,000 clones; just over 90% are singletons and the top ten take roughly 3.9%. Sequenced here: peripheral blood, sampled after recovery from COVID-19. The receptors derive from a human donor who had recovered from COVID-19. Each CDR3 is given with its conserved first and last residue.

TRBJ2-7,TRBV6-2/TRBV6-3,CASSYSITQGYEQYF
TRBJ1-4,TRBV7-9,CASSPGTGKVEKLFF
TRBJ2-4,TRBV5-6,CASSRGQGNIQYF
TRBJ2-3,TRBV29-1,CSVRLVLLYTQYF
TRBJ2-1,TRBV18,CASSPPGGMGYNEQFF
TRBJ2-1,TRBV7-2,CASSLRGDNEQFF
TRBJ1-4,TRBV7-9,CASSLRGAANEKLFF
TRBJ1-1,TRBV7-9,CASSKGEGALLDTEAFF
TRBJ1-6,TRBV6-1,CASSEAHWGSPLHF
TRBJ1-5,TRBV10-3,CAISEGQGAGQPQHF
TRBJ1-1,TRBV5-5,CASSLDLNTEAFF
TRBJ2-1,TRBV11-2,CASSLDRRTGVNEQFF
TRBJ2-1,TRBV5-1,CASRLAIGTYNEQFF
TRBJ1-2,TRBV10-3,CAISGPGQGAERAYGYTF
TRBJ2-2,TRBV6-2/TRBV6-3,CASSYRGNTGELFF
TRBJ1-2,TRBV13,CASSVGGVIEYGYTF
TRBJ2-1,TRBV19,CASSIRGNEQFF
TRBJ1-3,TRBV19,CASSTAATGATGNTIYF
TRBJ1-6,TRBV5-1,CASSLDVGAYNSPLHF
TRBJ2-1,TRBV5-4,CASSLGQGGYNEQFF
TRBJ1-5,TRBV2,CASSEDTYSNQPQHF
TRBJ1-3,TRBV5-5,CASSLARENTIYF
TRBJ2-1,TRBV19,CASSIQPGSYNEQFF
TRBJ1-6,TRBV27,CASSSGNSPLHF
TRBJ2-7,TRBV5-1,CASSRDSSSYEQYF
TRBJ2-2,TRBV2,CASIPVGGQGFDGTGELFF
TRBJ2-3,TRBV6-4,CASSEGTGGNTDTQYF